The rows below give T cell receptor beta chains drawn from one sample of a study of cytomegalovirus exposure and HLA in healthy donors. The repertoire was sequenced with immunoSEQ multiplex PCR; TCRdb's copy has only in-frame clones and lacks some. The repertoire table contains 140,000 or so clones. Sequencing input: PBMCs. These receptors all come from a male donor in good health and CMV-seronegative. CDR3s include the opening cysteine and the closing phenylalanine or tryptophan. Fields, in order: V gene, J gene, D gene, CDR3 DNA, CDR3 protein. A D gene is named only where the DNA matches it firmly.

v_gene: TRBV6-6
j_gene: TRBJ2-7
d_gene: TRBD2
CDR3nt: TGTGCCAGCAGGATCCGTGGGGGGGGGAATAACGAGCAGTACTTC
CDR3aa: CASRIRGGGNNEQYF

v_gene: TRBV27
j_gene: TRBJ2-7
d_gene: TRBD2
CDR3nt: TGTGCCAGCAGTTTATCGAACACGGGAGGATCCTACGAGCAGTACTTC
CDR3aa: CASSLSNTGGSYEQYF

v_gene: TRBV2
j_gene: TRBJ1-6
d_gene: -
CDR3nt: TGTGCCAGCAGTGAAGGGCCAGTCTATAATTCACCCCTCCACTTT
CDR3aa: CASSEGPVYNSPLHF

v_gene: TRBV5-5
j_gene: TRBJ2-2
d_gene: TRBD2
CDR3nt: TGTGCCAGCAGCTTGCTGGGGGGGGGAACCGGGGAGCTGTTTTTT
CDR3aa: CASSLLGGGTGELFF

v_gene: TRBV7-9
j_gene: TRBJ1-1
d_gene: -
CDR3nt: TGTGCCAGCAGCCGGGGGGGACACACTGAAGCTTTCTTT
CDR3aa: CASSRGGHTEAFF

v_gene: TRBV7-6
j_gene: TRBJ1-1
d_gene: -
CDR3nt: TGTGCCAGCAGCTTGAACAGAATCAACACTGAAGCTTTCTTT
CDR3aa: CASSLNRINTEAFF

v_gene: TRBV7-9
j_gene: TRBJ2-5
d_gene: TRBD1
CDR3nt: TGTGCCAGCAGCCTTACTCCGGGACAGGGCAACTTACAAGAGACCCAGTACTTC
CDR3aa: CASSLTPGQGNLQETQYF

v_gene: TRBV2
j_gene: TRBJ1-1
d_gene: -
CDR3nt: TGTGCCAGCACGGGACAATCGAAACGCAACACTGAAGCTTTCTTT
CDR3aa: CASTGQSKRNTEAFF

v_gene: TRBV30
j_gene: TRBJ1-2
d_gene: -
CDR3nt: TGTGCCTGGAAAAGGGACTACGGCTACACCTTC
CDR3aa: CAWKRDYGYTF

v_gene: TRBV5-4
j_gene: TRBJ1-4
d_gene: -
CDR3nt: TGTGCCAGCAGCTTTGGCTACAGGGACGATGAAAAACTGTTTTTT
CDR3aa: CASSFGYRDDEKLFF

v_gene: TRBV14
j_gene: TRBJ1-4
d_gene: TRBD1
CDR3nt: TGTGCCAGCAGCCAAGGGCCCCCACTGGCAACAGGGGTCGAACTGTTTTTT
CDR3aa: CASSQGPPLATGVELFF

v_gene: TRBV28
j_gene: TRBJ2-1
d_gene: TRBD2
CDR3nt: TGTGCCAGCCAAAGCGGGATTACCTACAATGAGCAGTTCTTC
CDR3aa: CASQSGITYNEQFF

v_gene: TRBV19
j_gene: TRBJ2-1
d_gene: TRBD2
CDR3nt: TGTGCCAGTACCCTAGGGACTAGCGGGGCCTCGGGCTCCTACAATGAGCAGTTCTTC
CDR3aa: CASTLGTSGASGSYNEQFF

v_gene: TRBV29-1
j_gene: TRBJ1-2
d_gene: -
CDR3nt: TGCAGCGTCCTTACAGGCGTCTATGGCTACACCTTC
CDR3aa: CSVLTGVYGYTF

v_gene: TRBV29-1
j_gene: TRBJ2-1
d_gene: -
CDR3nt: TGCAGCGTTGATCTTAGCGAATGGGGGCAGTTCTTC
CDR3aa: CSVDLSEWGQFF

v_gene: TRBV7-2
j_gene: TRBJ1-5
d_gene: -
CDR3nt: TGTGCCAGCAGCTTAATTCAGGGAGGTCAGCCCCAGCATTTT
CDR3aa: CASSLIQGGQPQHF

v_gene: TRBV18
j_gene: TRBJ2-6
d_gene: -
CDR3nt: TGTGCCAGCTCACCCGCGACAGGGGCCAACGTCCTGACTTTC
CDR3aa: CASSPATGANVLTF

v_gene: TRBV5-1
j_gene: TRBJ2-5
d_gene: -
CDR3nt: TGCGCCAGCAGCTTGGCCTCTGCAGGGTCAGCGGAGACCCAGTACTTC
CDR3aa: CASSLASAGSAETQYF

v_gene: TRBV5-4
j_gene: TRBJ1-2
d_gene: -
CDR3nt: TGTGCCAGCAGCTTGGCGGCAGGGGTGGACTATGGCTACACCTTC
CDR3aa: CASSLAAGVDYGYTF

v_gene: TRBV7-2
j_gene: TRBJ2-1
d_gene: -
CDR3nt: TGTGCCAGCAGCTTGATGACAGTCCATGAGCAGTTCTTC
CDR3aa: CASSLMTVHEQFF

v_gene: TRBV9
j_gene: TRBJ1-1
d_gene: TRBD1
CDR3nt: TGTGCCAGCAGCGTAGGCAGGGGGCTGAGCACTGAAGCTTTCTTT
CDR3aa: CASSVGRGLSTEAFF

v_gene: TRBV29-1
j_gene: TRBJ1-2
d_gene: -
CDR3nt: TGCAGCGGACAGGACTACTATGGCTACACCTTC
CDR3aa: CSGQDYYGYTF

v_gene: TRBV7-9
j_gene: TRBJ2-3
d_gene: TRBD1
CDR3nt: TGTGCCAGCACTGCCGGGACAGGGGGCGCAGATACGCAGTATTTT
CDR3aa: CASTAGTGGADTQYF

v_gene: TRBV11-2
j_gene: TRBJ2-5
d_gene: TRBD2
CDR3nt: TGTGCCAGCAGCTTAATAGCTTTACTAGCGGATTCTCAAGAGACCCAGTACTTC
CDR3aa: CASSLIALLADSQETQYF

v_gene: TRBV7-9
j_gene: TRBJ1-2
d_gene: -
CDR3nt: TGTGCCAGCAGCTTGCCAGGGTTCCTTGGCTACACCTTC
CDR3aa: CASSLPGFLGYTF

v_gene: TRBV19
j_gene: TRBJ1-4
d_gene: -
CDR3nt: TGTGCCAGTAGAAGGCAGGGAAAAGAAAAACTGTTTTTT
CDR3aa: CASRRQGKEKLFF

v_gene: TRBV30
j_gene: TRBJ1-3
d_gene: -
CDR3nt: TGTGCCTGGAGCGGAGTGGATAGGGGAAACACCATATATTTT
CDR3aa: CAWSGVDRGNTIYF

v_gene: TRBV7-9
j_gene: TRBJ2-2
d_gene: -
CDR3nt: TGTGCCAGCTTTGTGGTTTCAGACACCGGGGAGCTGTTTTTT
CDR3aa: CASFVVSDTGELFF